This T cell receptor (beta chain) was sequenced for a study of T cells expressing NK-cell markers. Across the study: HCMV serostatus: seven of eight sequenced donors positive, one negative.

Germline CDR1 reads LNHDA; CDR2 reads SQIVND (reference sequence). This CDR3 comprises 15 residues. Study-level findings and limits: Of the CD8+ T cell pool in 5 to 7 donors, roughly 1.0-7.5% was accounted for by dominant NKG2C+ clonotypes.

TCRdb reanalyzed the 5' RACE reads and collapses them to one entry per CDR3 protein, without DNA. This sample contains around 280,000 distinct CDR3 sequences. About this clonotype itself: Its target is not known.

This TCR was sampled from a man younger than 35 in good health. The specimen was blood T cells: a sorted CD56 or NKG2C T cell subset, CD4+ or CD8+ T cells, or bulk PBMC T cells (not recorded which). This chain connects TRBV19 to TRBJ1-1; TCRdb lists TRBD1, though no DNA is available to test this call. This CDR3 is CASSGPGARNTEAFF.